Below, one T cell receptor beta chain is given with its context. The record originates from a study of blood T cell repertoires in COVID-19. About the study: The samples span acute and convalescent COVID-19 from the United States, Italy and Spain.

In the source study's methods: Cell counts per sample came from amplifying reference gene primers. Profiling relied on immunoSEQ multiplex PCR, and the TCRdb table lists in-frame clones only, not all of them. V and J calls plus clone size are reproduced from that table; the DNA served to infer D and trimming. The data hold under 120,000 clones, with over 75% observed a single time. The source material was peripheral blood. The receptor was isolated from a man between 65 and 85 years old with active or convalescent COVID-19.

The CDR3 is CASSMRLAGRTYNEQFF. CDR3 sequence (DNA): TGTGCCAGTAGTATGCGACTAGCGGGGCGAACCTACAATGAGCAGTTCTTC. V usage is TRBV19 and J usage is TRBJ2-1, with 11 bases that match TRBD2. The CDR3 is 17 amino acids. Germline values: CDR1 LNHDA, CDR2 SQIVND (reference sequence). J was trimmed by 2 bases and V by 3 bases; bases with no gene match: 6. Complete variable domain (other parts from reference TRBV19 and TRBJ2-1): DGGITQSPKYLFRKEGQNVTLSCEQNLNHDAMYWYRQDPGQGLRLIYYSQIVNDFQKGDIAEGYSVSREKKESFPLTVTSAQKNPTAFYLCASSMRLAGRTYNEQFFGPGTRLTVL.